Reported below is one T cell receptor beta chain. The data originate from a study of shared clonotypes between healthy human individuals. Study summary: Three plates were used per donor for CD4 naive, three for CD4 memory, two for CD8 naive and one for CD8 memory.

Here immunoSEQ multiplex PCR was the method, and the copy in TCRdb shows in-frame clones only, minus some. Among about 1 million clones listed, around 74% were seen once. CDR1 and CDR2 from the germline V gene are KGHSH and LQKENI. The CDR3 totals 14 residues. V lost 3 bases to trimming and J lost 10 bases; unmatched junction nucleotides: 7. The sample taken for sequencing was memory CD4+ T cells sorted from blood. Subset meaning: CD45RA-negative fraction. The chain has TRBV18 and TRBJ1-1; 11 bases are a match to TRBD1. The clonotype originates from a man younger than 35 in good health. The CDR3 coding sequence is TGTGCCAGCTCACCCCCAGGACAGGGGGCGCGAGCTTTCTTT. It is translated as CASSPPGQGARAFF. The whole variable domain, filled in from reference TRBV18 and TRBJ1-1, reads NAGVMQNPRHLVRRRGQEARLRCSPMKGHSHVYWYRQLPEEGLKFMVYLQKENIIDESGMPKERFSAEFPKEGPSILRIQQVVRGDSAAYFCASSPPGQGARAFFGQGTRLTVV.